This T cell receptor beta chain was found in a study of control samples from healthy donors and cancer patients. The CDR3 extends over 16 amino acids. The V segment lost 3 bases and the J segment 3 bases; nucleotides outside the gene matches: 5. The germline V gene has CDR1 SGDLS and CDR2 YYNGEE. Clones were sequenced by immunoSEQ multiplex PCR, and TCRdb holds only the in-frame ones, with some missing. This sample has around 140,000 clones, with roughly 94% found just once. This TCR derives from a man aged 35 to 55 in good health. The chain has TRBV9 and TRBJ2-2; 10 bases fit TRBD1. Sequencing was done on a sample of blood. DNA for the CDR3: TGTGCCAGCAGCGCATCCGGGACAGGGGACACCGGGGAGCTGTTTTTT. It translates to CASSASGTGDTGELFF.